One and the same sample provided the 29 T cell receptor beta chains below, sequenced in a study of shared clonotypes between healthy human individuals. Here immunoSEQ multiplex PCR was the method, and the copy in TCRdb shows in-frame clones only, minus some. The table lists just over 2,000,000 clones, 85% to 95% of them singletons. Sequencing was done on a sample of naive CD4+ T cells sorted from blood. Subset indicated: CD45RA+ positively selected. All receptors come from a man aged 18-30 years in good health.

The chain uses TRBV19 and TRBJ2-7; D assignment may be TRBD1 or TRBD2 (7 bases each). The CDR3 length is 15 residues. CDR1 and CDR2 from the germline V gene are LNHDA and SQIVND (reference sequence). With 5 bases removed from V and 4 bases from J, the gap between germline ends came to 18 bases. The CDR3 region is CASSRGGGQPYEQYF. CDR3 DNA sequence: TGTGCCAGTAGTCGAGGGGGGGGACAGCCATACGAGCAGTACTTC.

This clone was seen just once. The gene calls are TRBV30 and TRBJ2-3; tentatively, D is TRBD2 (5 bases). Between the trimmed V and J ends, which lost 2 bases and 4 bases, there was a span of 10 bases. Germline V gives CDR1 GTSNPN, CDR2 SVGIG (reference sequence). This CDR3 is 13 amino acids long. This chain's CDR3 is CAWSRGPPDTQYF. The DNA for the CDR3 is TGTGCCTGGAGTCGAGGGCCCCCAGATACGCAGTATTTT.

As concerns this clone: The sample carries other DNA sequences with the same CDR3. The rearrangement joins TRBV6-1 to TRBJ1-1, with D perhaps TRBD1 (5 bases). CDR3 length: 15 residues. Trimming took off 0 bases at V and 0 bases at J, with 8 bases between the two ends. Germline lookup yields CDR1 MNHNS and CDR2 SASEGT. CDR3 sequence reads: CASSEARQLNTEAFF. In DNA form, the CDR3 reads TGTGCCAGCAGTGAAGCGAGACAGTTGAACACTGAAGCTTTCTTT.

In its sample, this clone was seen once. This chain connects TRBV5-4 to TRBJ2-3, with TRBD2 identical over 9 bases. Germline V gene lookup returns CDR1 SGHNT and CDR2 YYREEE (reference sequence). The junction had 10 bases not matched to a gene; V was cut back by 4 bases and J by 7 bases. The CDR3 is made up of 15 amino acids. The CDR3 bases are TGTGCCAGCAGCCCCGGGACTAGCCCACTAAATACGCAGTATTTT. This sequence encodes CASSPGTSPLNTQYF.

This chain uses TRBV13 with TRBJ2-7; D is perhaps TRBD2 (6 bases). The ends were cut back, 3 bases at V and 9 bases at J, with 12 bases in the middle. The CDR3 loop spans 12 amino acids. Germline V gene lookup returns CDR1 PRHDT and CDR2 FYEKMQ (reference sequence). CDR3 residues: CASSFSQGGQYF. The DNA for the CDR3 is TGTGCCAGCAGCTTCTCGCAGGGAGGGCAGTACTTC. Full variable domain (missing parts from reference TRBV13 and TRBJ2-7): AAGVIQSPRHLIKEKRETATLKCYPIPRHDTVYWYQQGPGQDPQFLISFYEKMQSDKGSIPDRFSAQQFSDYHSELNMSSLELGDSALYFCASSFSQGGQYFGPGTRLTVT.

The chain links TRBV29-1 to TRBJ2-3; D is possibly TRBD2 (6 bases). CDR3 length: 10 amino acids. Trimming removed 8 bases from V and 6 bases from J, with 9 bases in between. Germline loops: CDR1 SQVTM, CDR2 ANQGSEA. The CDR3 DNA reads as TGCAGCTGGGGGGAGGATACGCAGTATTTT. Amino acid sequence: CSWGEDTQYF.

The chain joins TRBV12-5 to TRBJ2-2; 12 bases line up with TRBD2. The CDR3 consists of 22 residues. CDR1 is LGHNT and CDR2 is FRNRAP in the germline V gene. The V gene end was trimmed by 1 base and the J gene end by 0 bases; junction bases not matched to a gene: 15. The CDR3 bases are TGTGCTAGTGGTTTGGACCTGAAGACTAGCGGGGGTGACCCCGCGAACACCGGGGAGCTGTTTTTT. Protein product: CASGLDLKTSGGDPANTGELFF.

This clone was detected only once. Other DNA sequences in the same sample also yield this CDR3. The J gene is TRBJ2-7, the V gene TRBV7-2, with D perhaps matching TRBD1 (6 bases). The ends were cut back, 1 base at V and 3 bases at J, with 10 bases in the middle. This CDR3 region has 14 residues. Germline CDR1 SGHTA, CDR2 FQGNSA. The DNA of the CDR3 is TGTGCCAGCAGCTTAGGAGGGACAAACTACGAGCAGTACTTC. As protein: CASSLGGTNYEQYF.

The J gene is TRBJ2-7, the V gene TRBV10-3, with 10 bases lining up with TRBD1. There are 12 residues in the CDR3. V shed 10 bases, J shed 5 bases, and the junction held 5 bases outside the gene matches. The V gene's germline CDR1 is ENHRY and CDR2 SYGVKD. CDR3 loop: CATGQGDNEQYF. The CDR3 coding sequence is TGTGCCACCGGACAGGGGGACAACGAGCAGTACTTC.

The V gene is TRBV2, the J gene TRBJ2-5; no definite D call. V lost 7 bases, J lost 6 bases, and 15 bases lay in between. The CDR3 totals 13 residues. Germline CDR1 and CDR2: SNHLY and FYNNEI. For the CDR3, the DNA is TGTGCCAGCACCCAACATACCGGACAGACCCAGTACTTC. The encoded protein is CASTQHTGQTQYF.

J is TRBJ2-4 and V is TRBV15; the match to TRBD2 covers 14 bases. The germline CDR1 and CDR2 sequences are LNHNV and YYDKDF (reference sequence). The V segment lost 1 base and the J segment 3 bases; nucleotides outside the gene matches: 8. This CDR3 spans 19 amino acids. This CDR3 reads CATSRGRLAGGRVKNIQYF. In DNA form, the CDR3 reads TGTGCCACCAGCAGAGGTCGACTAGCGGGGGGGCGCGTCAAAAACATTCAGTACTTC.

The chain uses TRBV6-6 and TRBJ2-7; 9 nucleotides match TRBD2. The V gene's germline CDR1 is MNHNY and CDR2 SVGAGI (reference sequence). The CDR3 sequence is 15 residues long. V lost 5 bases, J lost 0 bases, and 5 bases stayed unmatched. For the CDR3, the DNA is TGTGCCAGCAGTATAGCGGGGGCGAGCTCCTACGAGCAGTACTTC. Translation: CASSIAGASSYEQYF.

This clone was seen once. This chain connects TRBV7-2 to TRBJ2-1; D remains unclear. The CDR3 runs to 13 residues. Germline V CDR1 and CDR2: SGHTA, FQGNSA. With 4 bases removed from V and 9 bases from J, the gap between germline ends came to 13 bases. This CDR3 is CASSYTDRGEQFF. The CDR3 coding sequence is TGTGCCAGCAGCTACACGGATCGCGGTGAGCAGTTCTTC.

V and J are TRBV7-2 and TRBJ2-7, with D perhaps TRBD2 (5 bases). The CDR3 totals 12 residues. The V end was cut by 5 bases, the J end by 6 bases, with 11 bases between. Looked up from germline, CDR1 is SGHTA and CDR2 is FQGNSA. The CDR3 protein is CASSPGVFEQYF. CDR3 bases: TGTGCCAGCAGCCCCGGGGTGTTCGAGCAGTACTTC.

The gene calls are TRBV6-5 and TRBJ2-5, with D possibly called TRBD1 or TRBD2 (5 bases each). Germline V gene data show CDR1 as MNHEY and CDR2 as SVGAGI. Trimming left V 5 bases short and J 7 bases short, with 20 bases between. The CDR3 is made up of 15 amino acids. The CDR3 nucleotides are TGTGCCAGCAGTCCGGGCTGGGACGGAGTGGGGACCCAGTACTTC. Translated, it gives CASSPGWDGVGTQYF.

The chain couples TRBV7-8 to TRBJ2-7; D is undetermined. CDR1 is SGHVS, CDR2 FQNEAQ, per germline. The CDR3 has 14 residues. The V gene lost 4 bases and the J gene lost 0 bases, with 10 bases spanning the gap. The CDR3 here is CASSSPSRSYEQYF. CDR3 sequence (DNA): TGTGCCAGCAGCTCCCCGTCTCGCTCCTACGAGCAGTACTTC.

The J gene is TRBJ2-3, the V gene TRBV5-1; D is uncertain. CDR1 is SGHRS and CDR2 is YFSETQ in the germline V gene. The CDR3 is 15 amino acids. Trimming removed 0 bases at V and 1 base at J, with 9 bases between. CDR3 amino acids: CASSLVVGGTDTQYF. As DNA, the CDR3 is TGCGCCAGCAGCTTGGTCGTGGGTGGCACAGATACGCAGTATTTT.

The J gene is TRBJ2-3, the V gene TRBV4-1, with 8 bases that match TRBD2. CDR1 and CDR2 (germline): MGHRA, YSYEKL. Trimming at V came to 10 bases and at J to 0 bases, leaving 18 bases not matched to a gene. There are 18 residues in the CDR3. In DNA form, the CDR3 reads TGCGCCACCCCGCGGGTAGCGGGGCGAAGAAAAAGCACAGATACGCAGTATTTT. Translating gives CATPRVAGRRKSTDTQYF.

The chain links TRBV2 to TRBJ1-1; D uncertain. The CDR3 sequence is 13 residues long. V gave up 7 bases and J gave up 4 bases, with 13 bases separating them. Germline V gene sequence: CDR1 SNHLY, CDR2 FYNNEI. CDR3 sequence (DNA): TGTGCCAGCACCCTCAGTGGGTTCACTGAAGCTTTCTTT. Translated: CASTLSGFTEAFF.

This rearrangement joins TRBV11-2 to TRBJ1-2; no reliable D call. CDR1 is SGHAT, CDR2 FQNNGV, per germline. Trimming cost V 1 base and J 6 bases, with 15 bases left between them. This CDR3 comprises 15 residues. The chain's CDR3 is CASSLGSRTADGYTF. The CDR3 DNA reads as TGTGCCAGCAGCTTAGGTTCACGGACGGCCGATGGCTACACCTTC.

With respect to this clone: Other DNA sequences within the sample encode an identical CDR3. The chain couples TRBV5-1 to TRBJ2-7; 7 bases fit TRBD2. CDR1 is SGHRS and CDR2 is YFSETQ in the germline V gene. The length of the CDR3 is 11 residues. The V gene end was trimmed by 6 bases and the J gene end by 4 bases; junction bases not matched to a gene: 1. The CDR3 here is CASTGGYEQYF. As DNA, the CDR3 is TGCGCCAGCACCGGGGGGTACGAGCAGTACTTC.

The chain links TRBV4-1 to TRBJ1-3; D remains unclear. The germline CDR1 and CDR2 sequences are MGHRA and YSYEKL. V was clipped by 1 base and J by 0 bases, with 10 bases between them. The CDR3 length is 16 residues. The CDR3 is CASSQVNPGSGNTIYF. CDR3 nucleotide sequence: TGCGCCAGCAGCCAAGTGAATCCAGGCTCTGGAAACACCATATATTTT.

A remark on this clone: At the DNA level, this CDR3 is encoded by other sequences in the same sample as well. This chain connects TRBV5-4 to TRBJ1-1, with D maybe TRBD1 (5 bases). From germline, CDR1 is SGHNT and CDR2 YYREEE (reference sequence). The CDR3 extends over 14 amino acids. Trimming pared 2 bases from V and 3 bases from J, leaving 11 bases between. The CDR3: CASSLPGRDTEAFF. DNA of the CDR3: TGTGCCAGCAGCTTACCGGGACGGGACACTGAAGCTTTCTTT.

The J gene is TRBJ2-7, the V gene TRBV19; TRBD1 might be the D (5 bases). Germline values: CDR1 LNHDA, CDR2 SQIVND (reference sequence). V lost 6 bases and J lost 2, with 14 bases in between. The CDR3 spans 14 residues. CDR3 coding DNA: TGTGCCAGTAGGAAGACAGATACTACCTACGAGCAGTACTTC. Translation gives CASRKTDTTYEQYF.

The chain joins TRBV27 to TRBJ1-5, with TRBD1 matching over 7 bases. The CDR3 covers 15 residues. Trimming removed 2 bases from V and 6 bases from J; junction bases left unmatched: 7. Germline V lookup: CDR1 MNHEY, CDR2 SMNVEV (reference sequence). CDR3 DNA sequence: TGTGCCAGCAGTTTAAGAGGGGGCGCCGGTCAGCCCCAGCATTTT. It codes for CASSLRGGAGQPQHF.

The chain employs TRBV2 and TRBJ1-6; TRBD1 is a possible D gene (5 bases). Germline CDR1 SNHLY, CDR2 FYNNEI. The CDR3 has 14 amino acids. V lost 5 bases, J lost 5 bases, and 10 bases lay in between. CDR3 coding DNA: TGTGCCAGCAGTAGACAGACCAATAATTCACCCCTCCACTTT. This encodes CASSRQTNNSPLHF.

J is TRBJ2-2 and V is TRBV5-1; D is unclear. Germline V gene sequence: CDR1 SGHRS, CDR2 YFSETQ. The CDR3 spans 13 residues. V lost 5 bases to trimming and J lost 2 bases, with 7 bases between them. DNA of the CDR3: TGCGCCAGCAGGAGAGATAACACCGGGGAGCTGTTTTTT. Protein sequence: CASRRDNTGELFF.

The rearrangement joins TRBV7-9 to TRBJ2-7; D gene unclear. The V and J ends lost 5 bases and 2 bases respectively, with 7 bases between them. CDR3 length equals 12 residues. Germline V gene lookup returns CDR1 SEHNR and CDR2 FQNEAQ (reference sequence). This CDR3 reads CASSQTTYEQYF. The CDR3 nucleotides read TGTGCCAGCAGCCAGACCACCTACGAGCAGTACTTC.

The chain joins TRBV5-6 to TRBJ2-7; possibly TRBD1 or TRBD2 for D (5 bases each). This CDR3 comprises 15 residues. Per germline, CDR1 SGHDT and CDR2 YYEEEE. The germline V and J ends were trimmed by 4 bases and 2 bases, with 16 bases remaining between them. CDR3 sequence: CASSVPGTGPYEQYF. The DNA of the CDR3 is TGTGCCAGCAGCGTGCCTGGGACGGGCCCCTACGAGCAGTACTTC.